Detailed here is one T cell receptor (beta chain). Its antigen is still unknown. Negatively enriched CD4+ T cells were divided by CD45RA into naive and memory. These data come from a study of shared clonotypes between healthy human individuals. Study overall: Each donor's CD8 memory used one plate, CD8 naive two, each CD4 subset three.

The germline V gene has CDR1 SGHRS and CDR2 YFSETQ. Trimming removed 0 bases from V and 1 base from J; junction bases left unmatched: 9. The CDR3 consists of 17 residues. Points from the study as a whole: For sorted subsets, rarefaction showed incomplete sequencing despite large depth. Four donors shared approximately 5% of their naive CD4 clonotypes.

Sequenced by immunoSEQ multiplex PCR; TCRdb stores in-frame clones only, minus some. This table holds about 2.3 million clones, roughly 92% found once. The chain joins TRBV5-1 to TRBJ2-7; 8 bases are a match to TRBD2. Input material: naive CD4+ T cells from PBMCs. Subset of the sample: CD45RA+ positively selected. The sequence was obtained from a man aged 18 to 29 in good health. Some clones in this sample may be carry-over from other donors' samples. This CDR3 is CASSLGGASSGSYEQYF. The CDR3 DNA follows: TGCGCCAGCAGCTTGGGAGGGGCCTCTAGCGGGTCCTACGAGCAGTACTTC.